The 4 T cell receptor beta chains listed next were all sequenced from one sample in a study of blood T cells in healthy people across ages. With a J-beta primer mix and a sample-barcoded 5' primer, a second PCR ran about 6 to 11 cycles. MiXCR, applied by TCRdb to the 5' RACE reads, yields one record per CDR3 protein. The data show roughly 800,000 distinct CDR3 sequences, with under 30% seen just once and about 3% held by the top ten. These data also formed part of another study, on T cells of mothers and their children.

Sequenced: blood. Source of these receptors: a boy aged 5 to 17 in good health.

Regarding this clonotype: One junction end disagrees with the germline gene, perhaps due to a read error. The chain joins TRBV5-1 to TRBJ1-4; D is perhaps TRBD1 (5 bases). The germline gives CDR1 SGHRS, CDR2 YFSETQ. The CDR3 contains 14 residues. The CDR3 DNA sequence: TGCACCAGCAGCAGGGAGGGGCTTGGTGAAAAACTGTTTTTT. Its protein product is CTSSREGLGEKLFF.

This clonotype was seen only a few times. The junction departs from the called germline gene at one end, perhaps through a read error. The chain is built from TRBV5-1 and TRBJ2-5, with D maybe TRBD2 (6 bases). Germline values: CDR1 SGHRS, CDR2 YFSETQ. CDR3 size: 14 residues. CDR3 DNA: TGCGCCAGCGGCTTAGCGGTTCCGAAAGAGACCCAGTACTTC. Its protein product is CASGLAVPKETQYF.

This clonotype showed up just a few times. This sequence joins TRBV2 and TRBJ2-1; TRBD1 aligns across 8 bases. The CDR3 is 15 residues long. The V gene end was trimmed by 3 bases and the J gene end by 7 bases; junction bases not matched to a gene: 8. CDR1 is SNHLY and CDR2 is FYNNEI in the germline V gene. CDR3 residues: CASSDRQTGANEQFF. The CDR3 DNA is TGTGCCAGCAGTGATAGGCAGACAGGGGCGAATGAGCAGTTCTTC.

The CDR3: CASSRGVEAEAFF. The CDR3 region has the DNA TGTGCCAGCTCGAGGGGGGTTGAGGCTGAAGCTTTCTTT. The chain uses TRBV7-3 and TRBJ1-1; tentative D call: TRBD1 (6 bases). With 8 bases removed from V and 6 bases from J, the gap between germline ends came to 16 bases. The germline V gene encodes CDR1 SGHTA and CDR2 FQGTGA. The CDR3 extends over 13 amino acids.